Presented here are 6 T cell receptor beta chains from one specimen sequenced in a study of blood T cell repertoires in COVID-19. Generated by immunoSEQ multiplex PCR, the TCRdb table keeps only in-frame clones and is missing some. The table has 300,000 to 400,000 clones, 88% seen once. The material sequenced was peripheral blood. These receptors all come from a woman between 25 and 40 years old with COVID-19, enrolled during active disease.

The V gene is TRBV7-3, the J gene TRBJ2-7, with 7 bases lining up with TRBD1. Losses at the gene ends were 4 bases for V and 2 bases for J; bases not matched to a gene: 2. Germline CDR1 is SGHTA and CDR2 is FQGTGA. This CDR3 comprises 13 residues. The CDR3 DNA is TGTGCCAGCAGCTCAACAGGGGCCTACGAGCAGTACTTC. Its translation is CASSSTGAYEQYF. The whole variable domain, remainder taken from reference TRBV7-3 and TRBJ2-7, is GAGVSQTPSNKVTEKGKYVELRCDPISGHTALYWYRQSLGQGPEFLIYFQGTGAADDSGLPNDRFFAVRPEGSVSTLKIQRTERGDSAVYLCASSSTGAYEQYFGPGTRLTVT.

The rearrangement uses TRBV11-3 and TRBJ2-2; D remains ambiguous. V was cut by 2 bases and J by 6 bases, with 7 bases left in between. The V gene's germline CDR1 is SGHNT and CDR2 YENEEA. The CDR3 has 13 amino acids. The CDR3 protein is CASSLIDSGELFF. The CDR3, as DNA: TGTGCCAGCAGCTTAATAGATTCCGGGGAGCTGTTTTTT.

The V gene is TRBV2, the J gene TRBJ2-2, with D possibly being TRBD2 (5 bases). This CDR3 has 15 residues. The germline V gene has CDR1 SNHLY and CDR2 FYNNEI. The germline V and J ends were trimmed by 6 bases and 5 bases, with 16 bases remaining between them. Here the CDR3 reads CASRPLAQGTGELFF. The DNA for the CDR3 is TGTGCCAGCAGGCCGCTAGCCCAAGGGACCGGGGAGCTGTTTTTT.

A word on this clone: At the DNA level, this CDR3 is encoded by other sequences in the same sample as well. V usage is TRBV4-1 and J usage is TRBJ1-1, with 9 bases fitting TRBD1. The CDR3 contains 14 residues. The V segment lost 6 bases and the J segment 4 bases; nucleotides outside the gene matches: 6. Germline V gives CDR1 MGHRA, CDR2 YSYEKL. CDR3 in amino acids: CASSLGQGITEAFF. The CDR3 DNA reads TGCGCCAGCAGTTTGGGACAGGGCATCACTGAAGCTTTCTTT.

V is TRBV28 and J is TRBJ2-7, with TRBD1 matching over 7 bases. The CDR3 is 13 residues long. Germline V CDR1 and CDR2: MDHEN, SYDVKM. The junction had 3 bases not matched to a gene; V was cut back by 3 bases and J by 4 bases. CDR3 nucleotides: TGTGCCAGCAGTTTTCAGGGGGTGTACGAGCAGTACGTC. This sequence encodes CASSFQGVYEQYV.

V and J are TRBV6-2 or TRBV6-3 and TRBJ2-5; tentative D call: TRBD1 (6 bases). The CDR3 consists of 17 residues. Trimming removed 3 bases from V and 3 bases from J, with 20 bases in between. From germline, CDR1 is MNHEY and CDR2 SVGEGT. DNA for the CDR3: TGTGCCAGCAGTTATGGTTTTGGAGTGCAGGGGAAAGAGACCCAGTACTTC. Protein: CASSYGFGVQGKETQYF.